Shown below are 15 T cell receptor beta chains from a single sample sequenced in a study of response to subunit inactivated influenza vaccine. TCRdb re-analysed the RT-PCR reads in MiXCR, keeping a single row per CDR3 protein. The sample yields a few hundred thousand distinct CDR3 sequences, 21% seen once. The sample in question was PBMCs from blood, obtained approximately 22 months after vaccination. The receptor set was obtained from a man in his fifties or sixties who received an inactivated influenza vaccine.

The chain employs TRBV20-1 and TRBJ2-4; a weak D match, TRBD2 (6 bases). Per the germline V gene, CDR1 is DFQATT and CDR2 is SNEGSKA (reference sequence). V lost 4 bases, J lost 0 bases, and 10 bases lay in between. The length of the CDR3 is 14 residues. The CDR3 nucleotides are TGCAGTGCTACCAGGGAGGTAGCCAAAAACATTCAGTACTTC. It yields the protein CSATREVAKNIQYF.

The sample holds a few counts of this clonotype. V usage is TRBV14 and J usage is TRBJ1-4; possible D gene TRBD1, 6 bases. CDR3 length: 17 residues. Trimming stripped 2 bases from V and 3 bases from J, with 16 bases between. Germline CDR1 SGHDN, CDR2 FVKESK. CDR3: CASSQIVSRTANEKLFF. Here the CDR3 DNA reads TGTGCCAGCAGCCAAATCGTATCGAGGACAGCTAATGAAAAACTGTTTTTT.

This clonotype has only a few counts. This chain joins TRBV28 and TRBJ2-1; 10 positions match TRBD2. The CDR3 is made up of 16 amino acids. Germline CDR1 is MDHEN and CDR2 is SYDVKM. Losses at the gene ends were 2 bases for V and 7 bases for J; bases not matched to a gene: 8. Here the CDR3 reads CASSLRTSGPFNEQFF. The CDR3 DNA sequence: TGTGCCAGCAGTTTACGGACTAGCGGACCTTTTAATGAGCAGTTCTTC.

This chain joins TRBV24-1 and TRBJ2-1; D not resolved. The CDR3 is made up of 15 amino acids. In germline, CDR1 is KGHDR, CDR2 SFDVKD. V lost 3 bases and J 2 bases, leaving 10 bases between the germline ends. The CDR3 sequence is CATSDPARTYNEQFF. The CDR3 DNA is TGTGCCACCAGTGATCCGGCGCGGACCTACAATGAGCAGTTCTTC.

The chain employs TRBV6-1 and TRBJ2-2, with a weak D call TRBD1 (5 bases). Per the germline V gene, CDR1 is MNHNS and CDR2 is SASEGT. CDR3 length: 15 residues. Trimming shortened V by 2 bases and J by 0 bases, and 7 bases separated the two germline ends. This CDR3 reads CASSERQTNTGELFF. CDR3 DNA: TGTGCCAGCAGTGAAAGACAGACGAACACCGGGGAGCTGTTTTTT.

Ten or more counts support this clonotype. The rearrangement joins TRBV5-6 to TRBJ1-3, with D perhaps TRBD1 (5 bases). Looked up from germline, CDR1 is SGHDT and CDR2 is YYEEEE. This CDR3 contains 14 residues. Trimming took off 4 bases at V and 6 bases at J, with 14 bases between the two ends. The CDR3 loop reads CASSPVGGTNTIYF. CDR3 in DNA: TGTGCCAGCAGCCCCGTTGGCGGGACAAACACCATATATTTT.

This clonotype was counted a few times. The CDR3 DNA reads as TGTGCCAGCTCACCATTGCCGGTGAACACTGAAGCTTTCTTT. Protein sequence: CASSPLPVNTEAFF. The genes are TRBV18 and TRBJ1-1; no firm D call. This CDR3 is built from 14 residues. The V end lost 2 bases, the J end lost 0 bases, and 7 bases lay between the germline ends. Germline V gives CDR1 KGHSH, CDR2 LQKENI. The whole variable domain, filled in from reference TRBV18 and TRBJ1-1, reads NAGVMQNPRHLVRRRGQEARLRCSPMKGHSHVYWYRQLPEEGLKFMVYLQKENIIDESGMPKERFSAEFPKEGPSILRIQQVVRGDSAAYFCASSPLPVNTEAFFGQGTRLTVV.

This clonotype has more than one count but fewer than ten. The rearrangement uses TRBV5-1 and TRBJ2-4; 9 positions agree with TRBD2. Trimming at V came to 2 bases and at J to 1 base, leaving 1 base not matched to a gene. This CDR3 spans 15 amino acids. CDR1 and CDR2 from the germline V gene are SGHRS and YFSETQ. The CDR3 loop is CASSLSGGAKNIQYF. The CDR3 coding sequence is TGCGCCAGCAGCTTAAGCGGGGGGGCCAAAAACATTCAGTACTTC.

This clonotype has more than one count but fewer than ten. The chain couples TRBV12-3 or TRBV12-4 to TRBJ2-1, with 10 bases fitting TRBD1. V was pared by 5 bases and J by 3 bases, with 10 bases of the junction left unmatched. The CDR3 has 17 residues. The CDR3 reads CASSENDRGPLYNEQFF. CDR3 bases: TGTGCCAGCAGTGAAAATGACAGGGGGCCCCTCTACAATGAGCAGTTCTTC.

A few counts support this clonotype. The chain joins TRBV4-2 to TRBJ1-4, with 10 nucleotides matching TRBD1. Trimming removed 4 bases from V and 7 bases from J; junction bases left unmatched: 3. Germline values: CDR1 LGHNA, CDR2 YNFKEQ. This CDR3 comprises 14 residues. The CDR3 loop reads CASSRTGGTEKLFF. The CDR3 region has the DNA TGTGCCAGCAGCCGGACAGGGGGTACTGAAAAACTGTTTTTT.

V and J are TRBV5-6 and TRBJ2-7; weak D call: TRBD1 (5 bases). The CDR3 length is 13 residues. Germline values: CDR1 SGHDT, CDR2 YYEEEE. Trimming shortened V by 4 bases and J by 7 bases, and 15 bases separated the two germline ends. This chain's CDR3 is CASSLRGSGEQYF. The CDR3 bases are TGTGCCAGCAGCCTCCGCGGTTCAGGGGAGCAGTACTTC.

J is TRBJ1-4 and V is TRBV7-9; 9 bases fit TRBD1. The length of the CDR3 is 15 residues. Germline lookup yields CDR1 SEHNR and CDR2 FQNEAQ (reference sequence). V gave up 3 bases and J gave up 8 bases; unmatched junction bases: 7. The CDR3 region is CASSFHGTGKEKLFF. Written as DNA, the CDR3 is TGTGCCAGCAGCTTTCATGGGACAGGGAAAGAAAAACTGTTTTTT.

This clonotype came up many times. The chain has TRBV5-1 and TRBJ1-1; D not resolved. Trimming took off 0 bases at V and 1 base at J, with 16 bases between the two ends. The CDR3 has 17 residues. Germline assignment: CDR1 SGHRS and CDR2 YFSETQ. The CDR3 sequence: CASSLGPPGRANTEAFF. The DNA of the CDR3 is TGCGCCAGCAGCTTGGGCCCACCAGGTAGGGCGAACACTGAAGCTTTCTTT.

This clonotype has more than one count but fewer than ten. The gene calls are TRBV3-1 and TRBJ2-5, with 9 positions matching TRBD2. CDR3 length equals 15 residues. Trimming removed 1 base from V and 1 base from J; junction bases left unmatched: 1. From germline, CDR1 is LGHDT and CDR2 YNNKEL (reference sequence). CDR3 protein: CASSQASGAQETQYF. CDR3 nucleotides: TGTGCCAGCAGCCAAGCTAGCGGGGCCCAAGAGACCCAGTACTTC.

This clonotype showed up just a few times. V gene TRBV7-9 combines with J gene TRBJ2-1; 8 bases agree with TRBD2. Germline loops: CDR1 SEHNR, CDR2 FQNEAQ (reference sequence). J lost 0 bases, V lost 4 bases, and 5 bases had no gene match. This CDR3 has 16 residues. The CDR3 DNA follows: TGTGCCAGCAGCTCGTCCGGGACTAGCTCCTACAATGAGCAGTTCTTC. The encoded protein is CASSSSGTSSYNEQFF. Supplemented by reference TRBV7-9 and TRBJ2-1, the full variable domain reads DTGVSQNPRHKITKRGQNVTFRCDPISEHNRLYWYRQTLGQGPEFLTYFQNEAQLEKSRLLSDRFSAERPKGSFSTLEIQRTEQGDSAMYLCASSSSGTSSYNEQFFGPGTRLTVL.